This T cell receptor beta chain emerged from a study of control samples from healthy donors and cancer patients. The protocol was immunoSEQ multiplex PCR, while the TCRdb copy is restricted to in-frame clones and leaves out a portion. The sample has 20,000 to 25,000 clones; 88% are singletons. Germline V gene sequence: CDR1 SGHDT, CDR2 YYEEEE. The CDR3 is 13 residues long. V lost 2 bases and J lost 7; bases outside the gene matches: 5. Material for sequencing was PBMCs. The V call is TRBV5-6, the J call TRBJ1-2, with 7 bases aligning to TRBD1. The TCR sequence derives from a woman aged 55-70 years with head and neck cancer. The CDR3 nucleotides read TGTGCCAGCAGCTTACGGACAGGTTTTGGCTACACCTTC. Its protein is CASSLRTGFGYTF.